The rows below give T cell receptor beta chains drawn from one sample of a study of T cell responses to AZD1222 COVID-19 vaccine. TCRdb's copy holds only in-frame clones and misses some; the assay was immunoSEQ multiplex PCR. This sample has about 200,000 clones, with about 90% found just once. Sequencing was performed on peripheral blood, taken on day 0 of AZD1222 vaccination. Receptors originate from an adult in good health. CDR3s leave out the opening cysteine and the closing phenylalanine or tryptophan.

j_call | v_call | cdr3_aa
TRBJ2-7 | TRBV14 | ASSQDLRAEQY
TRBJ2-5 | TRBV24-1 | ATSDSGGFETQY
TRBJ2-7 | TRBV15 | ATSRERVTYEQY
TRBJ1-5 | TRBV10-3 | AISELERGYNQPQH
TRBJ1-1 | TRBV10-3 | AISDRGSGNTEAF
TRBJ1-4 | TRBV24-1 | ATSDGATTNEKLF
TRBJ1-1 | TRBV30 | AWSVLGGTEAF
TRBJ1-4 | TRBV2 | ASRGTWGINEKLF
TRBJ2-1 | TRBV28 | ATQTGTAYNEQF
TRBJ2-7 | TRBV19 | ASAARDDSYEQY
TRBJ1-6 | TRBV12-3/TRBV12-4 | ASSLAPGSPLH
TRBJ1-4 | TRBV6-5 | ASSYAGTNEKLF
TRBJ1-4 | TRBV5-4 | ASSTSTGQEKLF
TRBJ1-3 | TRBV5-1 | ASSLDSTGPSYSGNTIY
TRBJ2-1 | TRBV5-1 | ASSLFTGQVMGNEQF
TRBJ1-2 | TRBV7-3 | ASSLLGSYGYT
TRBJ2-2 | TRBV24-1 | ATSGSGLATGELF
TRBJ1-4 | TRBV4-1 | ASREPGTGRRKLF
TRBJ2-3 | TRBV18 | ASSQAEFVDTQY
TRBJ2-1 | TRBV9 | ASSLGPNNEQF
TRBJ1-2 | TRBV19 | ASSIPGGLGGYT
TRBJ1-2 | TRBV9 | ASSVAAETGLYGYT
TRBJ1-1 | TRBV5-6 | ASSSTGRFVLNTEAF
TRBJ2-5 | TRBV19 | ATTLTSGGGKTQY
TRBJ1-1 | TRBV7-9 | ASSLGLGQNTEAF
TRBJ2-1 | TRBV18 | ASSPPGGQGDNEQF
TRBJ1-3 | TRBV2 | ASSEPRAGNTIY
TRBJ1-1 | TRBV5-6 | ASSLTGQGRSREAF
TRBJ1-2 | TRBV5-4 | ASSATGTNYGYT
TRBJ1-1 | TRBV19 | ASSIAGSANTEAF
TRBJ1-6 | TRBV11-3 | ASSLGRTANSPLH
TRBJ2-1 | TRBV7-9 | ASRGGGLGPEQF
TRBJ1-5 | TRBV19 | ASTQGTALKNQPQH
TRBJ1-1 | TRBV6-2/TRBV6-3 | ASSYGRKAF
TRBJ2-2 | TRBV7-9 | ASSFRQDNTGELF
TRBJ1-1 | TRBV18 | ASSPWSGEAF
TRBJ1-5 | TRBV4-3 | ASSQGRDQPQH
TRBJ2-2 | TRBV28 | ASSSESRGGGELF
TRBJ1-6 | TRBV6-1 | ASSEAPPNSPLH
TRBJ1-2 | TRBV5-4 | ATLMRGTYGYT
TRBJ2-5 | TRBV7-8 | ASSLGSGQGGKTQY
TRBJ2-3 | TRBV27 | ASSPISSTDTQY
TRBJ2-7 | TRBV30 | AWRPRAVGEQY